These T cell receptor beta chains were read from a single sample in a study of CD8+CD57+ T cells in acquired aplastic anemia. TCRdb called the reads again in MiXCR, with one record for every CDR3 protein. The sample contains about 220,000 distinct CDR3 sequences, 34% of which appear only once. The sequencing input was sorted CD4+, CD8+, or CD8+CD57+ T cells (not recorded which) from PBMCs. These TCRs come from a human donor in good health, serving as a control. The CDR3 runs from the conserved cysteine through the conserved F or W. Fields, in order: J gene, D gene, clone size, V gene, CDR3 protein, CDR3 DNA. D genes are given only for firm matches. Size is omitted from some rows. Given values are once, few, many or a class for expanded clones.

j_gene: TRBJ2-1
d_gene: NA
abundance: many
v_gene: TRBV19
CDR3aa: CASSLRRTVTFDEQFF
CDR3nt: TGTGCCAGTAGTCTCAGAAGGACAGTTACTTTCGATGAGCAGTTCTTC

j_gene: TRBJ1-1
d_gene: NA
abundance: few
v_gene: TRBV5-5
CDR3aa: CASSRLGGITEAFF
CDR3nt: TGTGCCAGCAGCCGCCTCGGGGGCATCACTGAAGCTTTCTTT

j_gene: TRBJ2-5
d_gene: NA
abundance: many
v_gene: TRBV5-1
CDR3aa: CASSGWDSQETQYF
CDR3nt: TGCGCCAGCAGCGGGTGGGACTCGCAAGAGACCCAGTACTTC

j_gene: TRBJ2-3
d_gene: NA
abundance: NA
v_gene: TRBV7-9
CDR3aa: CASSFGADTQYF
CDR3nt: TGTGCCAGCAGCTTTGGCGCAGATACGCAGTATTTT

j_gene: TRBJ2-7
d_gene: TRBD1
abundance: few
v_gene: TRBV24-1
CDR3aa: CATSDLSAGGFYEQYF
CDR3nt: TGTGCCACCAGTGATTTGTCGGCAGGGGGCTTCTACGAGCAGTACTTC

j_gene: TRBJ1-2
d_gene: NA
abundance: many
v_gene: TRBV12-3/TRBV12-4
CDR3aa: CASSRTVDGYTF
CDR3nt: TGTGCCAGCAGTCGGACGGTAGATGGCTACACCTTC

j_gene: TRBJ2-5
d_gene: TRBD1
abundance: NA
v_gene: TRBV10-3
CDR3aa: CAISELGTGGETQYF
CDR3nt: TGTGCCATCAGTGAGCTAGGAACAGGGGGCGAGACCCAGTACTTC

j_gene: TRBJ2-3
d_gene: NA
abundance: few
v_gene: TRBV19
CDR3aa: CASSIFPSRGSTDTQYF
CDR3nt: TGTGCCAGTAGTATCTTCCCCTCTCGAGGTTCCACAGATACGCAGTATTTT

j_gene: TRBJ1-4
d_gene: NA
abundance: few
v_gene: TRBV20-1
CDR3aa: CSARDGSEEKLFF
CDR3nt: TGCAGTGCTAGAGACGGGTCGGAGGAAAAACTGTTTTTT

j_gene: TRBJ1-3
d_gene: NA
abundance: many
v_gene: TRBV19
CDR3aa: CASKRQESSGNTIYF
CDR3nt: TGTGCCAGTAAACGCCAGGAGAGCTCTGGAAACACCATATATTTT

j_gene: TRBJ1-1
d_gene: NA
abundance: many
v_gene: TRBV10-1
CDR3aa: CASSEGTEAFF
CDR3nt: TGCGCCAGCAGTGAGGGCACTGAAGCTTTCTTT

j_gene: TRBJ2-3
d_gene: NA
abundance: NA
v_gene: TRBV28
CDR3aa: CASREPGQMTDTQYF
CDR3nt: TGTGCCAGCAGGGAACCGGGCCAAATGACAGATACGCAGTATTTT

j_gene: TRBJ1-3
d_gene: NA
abundance: many
v_gene: TRBV7-2
CDR3aa: CASSLGGEQKKYF
CDR3nt: TGTGCCAGCAGCTTAGGTGGAGAGCAAAAAAAATATTTT

j_gene: TRBJ1-2
d_gene: NA
abundance: NA
v_gene: TRBV18
CDR3aa: CASSPSRETYGYTF
CDR3nt: TGTGCCAGCTCACCATCGAGGGAAACCTATGGCTACACCTTC

j_gene: TRBJ2-3
d_gene: NA
abundance: few
v_gene: TRBV5-1
CDR3aa: CASSQGVGDTQYF
CDR3nt: TGCGCCAGCTCACAAGGGGTGGGAGATACGCAGTATTTT

j_gene: TRBJ1-6
d_gene: NA
abundance: many
v_gene: TRBV4-1
CDR3aa: CASSQESRRTRATSPLHF
CDR3nt: TGCGCCAGCAGCCAAGAAAGCAGGCGGACACGGGCGACTTCACCCCTCCACTTT

j_gene: TRBJ2-7
d_gene: TRBD2
abundance: NA
v_gene: TRBV2
CDR3aa: CASSLTLLAGSDEQYF
CDR3nt: TGTGCCAGCAGCCTAACACTCCTAGCGGGGAGCGACGAGCAGTACTTC

j_gene: TRBJ1-2
d_gene: NA
abundance: many
v_gene: TRBV7-9
CDR3aa: CASSYGPGVYGYTF
CDR3nt: TGTGCCAGCAGCTACGGCCCCGGGGTCTATGGCTACACCTTC

j_gene: TRBJ1-2
d_gene: NA
abundance: NA
v_gene: TRBV5-1
CDR3aa: CASSFGQREYGYTF
CDR3nt: TGCGCCAGCAGCTTCGGACAGAGGGAATATGGCTACACCTTC

j_gene: TRBJ2-5
d_gene: NA
abundance: once
v_gene: TRBV19
CDR3aa: CAAGGGLVETQYF
CDR3nt: TGTGCGGCTGGTGGGGGTCTAGTGGAGACCCAGTACTTC

j_gene: TRBJ1-1
d_gene: TRBD1
abundance: many
v_gene: TRBV7-9
CDR3aa: CASSFGGQGATEAFF
CDR3nt: TGTGCCAGCAGCTTCGGGGGACAGGGGGCAACTGAAGCTTTCTTT

j_gene: TRBJ2-1
d_gene: TRBD2
abundance: NA
v_gene: TRBV2
CDR3aa: CATREGSYNEQFF
CDR3nt: TGTGCCACTCGGGAGGGGTCCTACAATGAGCAGTTCTTC

j_gene: TRBJ1-2
d_gene: TRBD1
abundance: NA
v_gene: TRBV2
CDR3aa: CASTGGRLDYGYTF
CDR3nt: TGTGCCAGCACAGGGGGCAGGCTTGACTATGGCTACACCTTC

j_gene: TRBJ2-1
d_gene: NA
abundance: NA
v_gene: TRBV5-4
CDR3aa: CASSFKGNSYNEQFF
CDR3nt: TGTGCCAGCAGCTTTAAAGGGAACTCCTACAATGAGCAGTTCTTC

j_gene: TRBJ1-2
d_gene: NA
abundance: many
v_gene: TRBV7-8
CDR3aa: CASSHREDYGYTF
CDR3nt: TGTGCCAGCAGCCACAGGGAAGACTATGGCTACACCTTC

j_gene: TRBJ1-1
d_gene: TRBD1
abundance: NA
v_gene: TRBV29-1
CDR3aa: CSVEDWTGGNTEAFF
CDR3nt: TGCAGCGTTGAAGATTGGACAGGGGGGAACACTGAAGCTTTCTTT

j_gene: TRBJ1-5
d_gene: TRBD1
abundance: NA
v_gene: TRBV11-1
CDR3aa: CASSQSGQGGNQPQHF
CDR3nt: TGTGCCAGCAGCCAATCTGGACAGGGGGGCAATCAGCCCCAGCATTTT

j_gene: TRBJ2-7
d_gene: TRBD1
abundance: NA
v_gene: TRBV10-3
CDR3aa: CAIKGQGRDYEQYF
CDR3nt: TGTGCCATCAAGGGACAGGGCCGAGACTACGAGCAGTACTTC

j_gene: TRBJ2-7
d_gene: TRBD2
abundance: many
v_gene: TRBV5-1
CDR3aa: CASSLETSRSSYEQYF
CDR3nt: TGCGCCAGCAGCTTGGAGACTAGCAGGAGCTCCTACGAGCAGTACTTC

j_gene: TRBJ1-1
d_gene: NA
abundance: many
v_gene: TRBV29-1
CDR3aa: CSVRRANTEAFF
CDR3nt: TGCAGCGTCCGCAGGGCAAACACTGAAGCTTTCTTT

j_gene: TRBJ2-7
d_gene: NA
abundance: many
v_gene: TRBV20-1
CDR3aa: CSAPASSYEQYF
CDR3nt: TGCAGTGCGCCAGCGAGCTCCTACGAGCAGTACTTC

j_gene: TRBJ1-1
d_gene: NA
abundance: NA
v_gene: TRBV12-3/TRBV12-4
CDR3aa: CASSFWGYEAFF
CDR3nt: TGTGCCAGCAGTTTTTGGGGCTATGAAGCTTTCTTT

j_gene: TRBJ1-5
d_gene: NA
abundance: many
v_gene: TRBV20-1
CDR3aa: CSARDRSNSNQPQHF
CDR3nt: TGCAGTGCTAGAGATCGCAGTAATAGCAATCAGCCCCAGCATTTT